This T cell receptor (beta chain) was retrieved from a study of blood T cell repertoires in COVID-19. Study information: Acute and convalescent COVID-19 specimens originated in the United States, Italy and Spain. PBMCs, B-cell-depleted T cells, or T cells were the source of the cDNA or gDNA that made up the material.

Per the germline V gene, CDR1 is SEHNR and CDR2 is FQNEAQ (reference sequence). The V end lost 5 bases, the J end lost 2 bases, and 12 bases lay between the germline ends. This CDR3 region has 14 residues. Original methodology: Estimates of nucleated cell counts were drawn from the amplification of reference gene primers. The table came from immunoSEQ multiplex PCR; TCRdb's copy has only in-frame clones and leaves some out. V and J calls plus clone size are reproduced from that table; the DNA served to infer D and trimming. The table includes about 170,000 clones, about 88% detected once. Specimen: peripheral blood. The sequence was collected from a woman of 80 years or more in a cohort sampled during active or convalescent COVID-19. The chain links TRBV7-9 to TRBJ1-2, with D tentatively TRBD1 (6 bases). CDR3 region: CASSRRTENYGYTF. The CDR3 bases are TGTGCCAGCAGCCGGCGGACAGAAAACTATGGCTACACCTTC.